Included here is one TCR beta chain sequence, with context. Its target is not known. Amplified material comprised TCR beta CDR3 regions derived from RNA transcripts. First-round RT-PCR relied on HTBI primers, and a second-round multiplex PCR came next. One entry per CDR3 protein results from TCRdb running MiXCR on the multiplex PCR reads. The table lists 1 million to 1.3 million distinct CDR3 sequences, about 35% of them singletons. Trimming cost V 1 base and J 3 bases, with 6 bases left between them. This CDR3 has 14 residues. The germline V gene has CDR1 SGHAT and CDR2 FQNNGV. The data were obtained in a study of Graves' ophthalmopathy and Graves' hyperthyroidism. Study in general: The authors defined stable hyperthyroidism as no ophthalmopathy within 18 months of follow-up. General observations from the study: With a specificity of 72.22% and a sensitivity of just under 71%, the model predicted ophthalmopathy progression. Built on 13 signatures, a model told ophthalmopathy apart from stable hyperthyroidism with about 91% sensitivity and 70% to 82% specificity. In blood, most expanded thyroid clonotypes above 0.001 frequency were also detected.

The rearrangement links TRBV11-2 to TRBJ2-2, with unresolved D. Sequencing used peripheral blood or thyroid tissue (not recorded which). The TCR sequence derives from an adult man with Graves' hyperthyroidism. DNA of the CDR3: TGTGCCAGCAGCTTAGGGGTTTACACCGGGGAGCTGTTTTTT. Translation: CASSLGVYTGELFF. The full variable domain, completed using reference TRBV11-2 and TRBJ2-2, is EAGVAQSPRYKIIEKRQSVAFWCNPISGHATLYWYQQILGQGPKLLIQFQNNGVVDDSQLPKDRFSAERLKGVDSTLKIQPAKLEDSAVYLCASSLGVYTGELFFGEGSRLTVL.